This entry describes one TCR beta chain. This CDR3 has 14 amino acids. Germline CDR1 is MGHRA and CDR2 is YSYEKL. V shed 0 bases and J shed 5 bases, with 10 bases lying between them. Authors' data handling: Reference gene primer amplification gave nucleated cell count estimates. Assay used: immunoSEQ multiplex PCR; TCRdb lists only in-frame clones, some missing. The V and J calls and clone size were taken over from that table, and D and trimming were inferred from the DNA. The sample records about 200,000 clones, roughly 84% being singletons. Exposed enrollees had met someone with a PCR-confirmed or clinician-diagnosed COVID-19 case at some point within the 2 weeks before study entry. The record originates from a study of blood T cell repertoires in COVID-19.

Sequences were obtained from PBMCs or T cells enriched from blood (not recorded which). V and J are TRBV4-1 and TRBJ1-1; TRBD1 might be the D (6 bases). The clonotype originates from a young woman who had been exposed to COVID-19. CDR3 DNA sequence: TGCGCCAGCAGCCAAGATTTGGGGGCGACTGAAGCTTTCTTT. The encoded protein is CASSQDLGATEAFF.